This is a list of T cell receptor beta chains from one sample in a study of cytomegalovirus exposure and HLA in healthy donors. Generated by immunoSEQ multiplex PCR, the TCRdb table keeps only in-frame clones and is missing some. The table has fewer than 200,000 clones, approximately 76% seen once. The sequencing input was PBMCs. The receptors come from a man in his sixties in good health and CMV-seronegative. CDR3s include the opening cysteine and the closing phenylalanine or tryptophan. Each record gives: D gene, V gene, J gene, clone size, CDR3 protein, CDR3 DNA. D genes are given only for firm matches. Rows give clone size only sometimes, using once, few, many, or a class for an expanded clone.

D: TRBD2; V: TRBV6-1; J: TRBJ2-1; size: NA; CDR3: CASSEVSGTNAYNEQFF; DNA: TGTGCCAGCAGTGAAGTAAGCGGGACGAACGCCTACAATGAGCAGTTCTTC
D: TRBD1; V: TRBV6-6; J: TRBJ2-5; size: NA; CDR3: CASSYSQGARGETQYF; DNA: TGTGCCAGCAGTTACTCACAGGGGGCGCGGGGAGAGACCCAGTACTTC
D: NA; V: TRBV4-3; J: TRBJ1-1; size: NA; CDR3: CASSQEAGPTDTEAFF; DNA: TGCGCCAGCAGCCAAGAAGCAGGTCCCACTGACACTGAAGCTTTCTTT
D: TRBD2; V: TRBV7-2; J: TRBJ2-1; size: NA; CDR3: CASSLASGRFNEQFF; DNA: TGTGCCAGCAGCCTGGCGAGCGGGAGGTTCAATGAGCAGTTCTTC
D: TRBD1; V: TRBV6-5; J: TRBJ1-1; size: NA; CDR3: CASKNRGRDEAFF; DNA: TGTGCCAGCAAAAACAGGGGGCGGGATGAAGCTTTCTTT
D: TRBD1; V: TRBV28; J: TRBJ2-7; size: few; CDR3: CASSAHLDRAPDEQYF; DNA: TGTGCCAGCAGCGCCCATCTAGACAGGGCCCCCGACGAGCAGTACTTC
D: NA; V: TRBV7-9; J: TRBJ2-7; size: NA; CDR3: CASSLGESGWLYEQYF; DNA: TGTGCCAGCAGCTTAGGAGAATCAGGGTGGCTCTACGAGCAGTACTTC
D: TRBD2; V: TRBV28; J: TRBJ2-1; size: NA; CDR3: CASNPHGTSGVTEQFF; DNA: TGTGCCAGCAATCCTCACGGGACTAGCGGGGTTACTGAGCAGTTCTTC
D: TRBD2; V: TRBV15; J: TRBJ2-1; size: NA; CDR3: CATSRDGGGTYNEQFF; DNA: TGTGCCACCAGCAGAGATGGGGGGGGGACCTACAATGAGCAGTTCTTC
D: TRBD2; V: TRBV7-6; J: TRBJ2-1; size: NA; CDR3: CASSLGTRLAYNEQFF; DNA: TGTGCCAGCAGCTTAGGAACCCGACTAGCTTACAATGAGCAGTTCTTC
D: TRBD2; V: TRBV18; J: TRBJ2-5; size: NA; CDR3: CASSLTTGTSRETQYF; DNA: TGTGCCAGCTCACTTACTACCGGGACTAGCCGAGAGACCCAGTACTTC
D: NA; V: TRBV13; J: TRBJ1-1; size: NA; CDR3: CASSLNMGDYTEAFF; DNA: TGTGCCAGCAGCTTAAATATGGGGGACTACACTGAAGCTTTCTTT
D: TRBD2; V: TRBV9; J: TRBJ2-5; size: NA; CDR3: CASSGGGQETQYF; DNA: TGTGCCAGCAGCGGCGGGGGCCAAGAGACCCAGTACTTC
D: TRBD2; V: TRBV7-8; J: TRBJ2-7; size: NA; CDR3: CASSSGLAGESEQYF; DNA: TGTGCCAGCAGCTCGGGACTAGCGGGAGAAAGTGAGCAGTACTTC
D: NA; V: TRBV27; J: TRBJ1-4; size: NA; CDR3: CASGPGSWEKLFF; DNA: TGTGCCAGCGGACCGGGGTCGTGGGAAAAACTGTTTTTT
D: NA; V: TRBV28; J: TRBJ1-1; size: once; CDR3: CASTTETMNTEAFF; DNA: TGTGCCAGCACGACGGAAACTATGAACACTGAAGCTTTCTTT
D: TRBD2; V: TRBV12-5; J: TRBJ2-1; size: NA; CDR3: CASGPHLAGELTNEQFF; DNA: TGTGCTAGTGGTCCCCACCTAGCGGGAGAGCTGACCAATGAGCAGTTCTTC
D: TRBD1; V: TRBV5-1; J: TRBJ1-4; size: NA; CDR3: CASSLGQRNEKLFF; DNA: TGCGCCAGCAGCCTGGGACAGCGTAATGAAAAACTGTTTTTT
D: NA; V: TRBV28; J: TRBJ1-1; size: NA; CDR3: CASLSGQMNTEAFF; DNA: TGTGCCAGCCTCTCCGGACAGATGAACACTGAAGCTTTCTTT
D: NA; V: TRBV18; J: TRBJ1-5; size: NA; CDR3: CASSPAAGLGNQPQHF; DNA: TGTGCCAGCTCACCGGCGGCGGGGTTGGGCAATCAGCCCCAGCATTTT
D: NA; V: TRBV19; J: TRBJ2-7; size: NA; CDR3: CASSSLIGSSYEQYF; DNA: TGTGCCAGTAGTTCTCTTATAGGGAGCTCCTACGAGCAGTACTTC
D: TRBD2; V: TRBV7-9; J: TRBJ2-1; size: NA; CDR3: CASSFSSGSYNEQFF; DNA: TGTGCCAGCAGCTTTTCTAGCGGGAGCTACAATGAGCAGTTCTTC
D: NA; V: TRBV30; J: TRBJ1-1; size: once; CDR3: CAWSRGGGVEAFF; DNA: TGTGCCTGGAGCCGGGGGGGTGGGGTTGAAGCTTTCTTT
D: NA; V: TRBV28; J: TRBJ1-3; size: NA; CDR3: CASSSTGVGNTIYF; DNA: TGTGCCAGCAGTTCCACAGGTGTCGGAAACACCATATATTTT
D: NA; V: TRBV6-5; J: TRBJ1-1; size: NA; CDR3: CASSLGMNTEAFF; DNA: TGTGCCAGCAGTCTCGGGATGAACACTGAAGCTTTCTTT
D: TRBD2; V: TRBV7-2; J: TRBJ2-1; size: NA; CDR3: CASSLSGEGNEQFF; DNA: TGTGCCAGCAGCTTATCGGGGGAGGGCAATGAGCAGTTCTTC
D: TRBD1; V: TRBV5-8; J: TRBJ2-5; size: NA; CDR3: CASSLFGTVARETQYF; DNA: TGTGCCAGCAGCTTGTTCGGGACAGTCGCTCGCGAGACCCAGTACTTC
D: NA; V: TRBV15; J: TRBJ1-4; size: NA; CDR3: CATSRQATNEKLFF; DNA: TGTGCCACCAGCAGACAGGCAACTAATGAAAAACTGTTTTTT
D: TRBD1; V: TRBV6-5; J: TRBJ1-5; size: NA; CDR3: CASSGTGGNQPQHF; DNA: TGTGCCAGCAGTGGCACAGGGGGCAATCAGCCCCAGCATTTT
D: NA; V: TRBV30; J: TRBJ2-6; size: NA; CDR3: CAWNGGLNSGANVLTF; DNA: TGTGCCTGGAACGGCGGGCTGAACTCTGGGGCCAACGTCCTGACTTTC
D: NA; V: TRBV29-1; J: TRBJ1-1; size: NA; CDR3: CSVDGGWAFF; DNA: TGCAGCGTTGATGGGGGGTGGGCTTTCTTT
D: TRBD2; V: TRBV5-1; J: TRBJ2-7; size: NA; CDR3: CASSSTSGFYEQYF; DNA: TGCGCCAGCAGCTCGACTAGCGGCTTCTACGAGCAGTACTTC
D: TRBD1; V: TRBV6-4; J: TRBJ1-4; size: few; CDR3: CASSAVLGQGGEKLFF; DNA: TGTGCCAGCAGTGCGGTCTTAGGACAGGGGGGTGAAAAACTGTTTTTT
D: TRBD2; V: TRBV9; J: TRBJ2-3; size: NA; CDR3: CASSVGGGRTDTQYF; DNA: TGTGCCAGCAGCGTAGGCGGGGGGCGCACAGATACGCAGTATTTT
D: NA; V: TRBV9; J: TRBJ2-5; size: few; CDR3: CASSVGLADQETQYF; DNA: TGTGCCAGCAGCGTGGGGTTAGCGGACCAAGAGACCCAGTACTTC
D: TRBD2; V: TRBV29-1; J: TRBJ2-7; size: NA; CDR3: CSARAGGGSYEQYF; DNA: TGCAGCGCACGTGCGGGCGGGGGGTCCTACGAGCAGTACTTC
D: TRBD1; V: TRBV6-4; J: TRBJ2-1; size: NA; CDR3: CASSDGTGGLRSIANEQFF; DNA: TGTGCCAGCAGTGACGGGACAGGGGGCCTTCGGTCTATAGCCAATGAGCAGTTCTTC
D: TRBD2; V: TRBV12-5; J: TRBJ2-1; size: NA; CDR3: CASGQGLAGDNEQFF; DNA: TGTGCTAGTGGACAGGGACTAGCGGGAGACAATGAGCAGTTCTTC
D: NA; V: TRBV5-1; J: TRBJ1-3; size: NA; CDR3: CASSLESLTVSGNTIYF; DNA: TGCGCCAGCAGCTTGGAATCCCTGACAGTTTCTGGAAACACCATATATTTT